These 20 T cell receptor beta chains were sequenced from one sample in a study of blood T cell repertoires in COVID-19. Method: immunoSEQ multiplex PCR; TCRdb's copy keeps in-frame clones and lacks some. The table shows 80,000 to 100,000 clones, with around 80% occurring only once. Sequencing used peripheral blood. The receptors stem from a human donor in a cohort sampled during active COVID-19.

In DNA form, the CDR3 reads TGTGCCAGCAGTTACGGGGTATTGGGGAATTCACCCCTCCACTTT. It encodes CASSYGVLGNSPLHF. This chain joins TRBV27 and TRBJ1-6; unclear D gene. The CDR3 has 15 amino acids. Trimming pared 4 bases from V and 7 bases from J, leaving 14 bases between. The germline V gene encodes CDR1 MNHEY and CDR2 SMNVEV (reference sequence).

The V gene is TRBV5-1, the J gene TRBJ2-7; no firm D call. Germline V lookup: CDR1 SGHRS, CDR2 YFSETQ. The V end was cut by 5 bases, the J end by 0 bases, with 9 bases between. The CDR3 runs to 13 residues. CDR3 residues: CASRPNPSYEQYF. As DNA, the CDR3 is TGCGCCAGCAGACCTAACCCCTCCTACGAGCAGTACTTC.

This clone was recorded only once. The chain carries TRBV28 and TRBJ1-4, with 7 bases lining up with TRBD1. CDR1 is MDHEN, CDR2 SYDVKM, per germline. The CDR3 consists of 13 residues. J was trimmed by 7 bases and V by 2 bases; bases with no gene match: 1. The CDR3 coding sequence is TGTGCCAGCAGTTTAGGACAGGTTGAAAAACTGTTTTTT. Its protein product is CASSLGQVEKLFF.

The chain couples TRBV2 to TRBJ2-2; 9 nucleotides align to TRBD1. The germline V gene has CDR1 SNHLY and CDR2 FYNNEI. This CDR3 region has 15 residues. V gave up 7 bases and J gave up 1 base; unmatched junction bases: 4. Here the CDR3 reads CASIVGQGNTGELFF. CDR3 bases: TGTGCCAGCATAGTGGGACAGGGGAACACCGGGGAGCTGTTTTTT.

This sequence joins TRBV20-1 and TRBJ2-7; no firm D call. CDR1 is DFQATT and CDR2 is SNEGSKA in the germline V gene (reference sequence). Trimming pared 4 bases from V and 5 bases from J, leaving 9 bases between. This CDR3 is built from 11 residues. DNA of the CDR3: TGCAGTGCTATTCATTCGGACGAGCAGTACTTC. Its translation: CSAIHSDEQYF.

This chain links TRBV4-2 with TRBJ2-6; TRBD2 might be the D (5 bases). This CDR3 has 17 residues. Germline assignment: CDR1 LGHNA and CDR2 YNFKEQ. V was shortened by 7 bases and J by 4 bases, with 20 bases between the two germline ends. In DNA form, the CDR3 reads TGTGCCAGCACCCCAAGGACGGGGTCAGCGGGGGCCAACGTCCTGACTTTC. The encoded protein is CASTPRTGSAGANVLTF.

This clone has a single count. The V gene is TRBV3-1 (or the pseudogene TRBV3-2), the J gene TRBJ2-7; 9 bases match TRBD2. The germline gives CDR1 LGHDT, CDR2 YNNKEL (reference sequence). The CDR3 totals 16 residues. J gave up 5 bases and V 5 bases, and 13 bases lay outside the gene matches. CDR3: CASSTPQSGTSNEQYF. CDR3 DNA sequence: TGTGCCAGCAGCACCCCGCAATCCGGGACTAGCAACGAGCAGTACTTC.

The chain is built from TRBV7-2 and TRBJ2-7, with TRBD2 matching over 10 bases. After removal of 5 bases from V and 0 bases from J, the junction contained 1 base not matched to a gene. The germline V gene has CDR1 SGHTA and CDR2 FQGNSA. The CDR3 loop spans 14 amino acids. The CDR3 DNA is TGTGCCAGCAGCCCTAGCGGGAGCTCCTACGAGCAGTACTTC. This gives the protein CASSPSGSSYEQYF.

The chain combines TRBV3-1 (or the pseudogene TRBV3-2) with TRBJ1-1; a weak D match, TRBD1 (5 bases). V was clipped by 0 bases and J by 5 bases, with 13 bases between them. CDR3 length: 15 residues. Germline CDR1 reads LGHDT; CDR2 reads YNNKEL (reference sequence). CDR3 sequence (DNA): TGTGCCAGCAGCCAAGAGGGAGGGGCCCGGACTGAAGCTTTCTTT. Its translation is CASSQEGGARTEAFF.

The chain combines TRBV7-2 with TRBJ2-7; TRBD2 agrees at 7 bases. V trimming: 2 bases; J trimming: 3 bases; junction bases outside the gene matches: 4. The germline gives CDR1 SGHTA, CDR2 FQGNSA. The CDR3 has 14 residues. The DNA of the CDR3 is TGTGCCAGCAGCTTAATGAGCGGGGTCTACGAGCAGTACTTC. Translating it yields CASSLMSGVYEQYF. The full variable domain, completed using reference TRBV7-2 and TRBJ2-7, is GAGVSQSPSNKVTEKGKDVELRCDPISGHTALYWYRQSLGQGLEFLIYFQGNSAPDKSGLPSDRFSAERTGGSVSTLTIQRTQQEDSAVYLCASSLMSGVYEQYFGPGTRLTVT.

The J gene is TRBJ2-7, the V gene TRBV4-1; 11 nucleotides match TRBD1. The junction had 8 bases not matched to a gene; V was cut back by 2 bases and J by 2 bases. CDR1 and CDR2 (germline): MGHRA, YSYEKL. The CDR3 is 17 amino acids. The DNA of the CDR3 is TGCGCCAGCAGCCAATCCGGCGGGACAGGGGGACCCTACGAGCAGTACTTC. Residues: CASSQSGGTGGPYEQYF.

This clone was seen a single time. The CDR3 sequence is CASSRLTRQGRAYGYTF. The CDR3 nucleotides read TGTGCCAGCAGTCGGCTTACCCGACAGGGAAGAGCGTATGGCTACACCTTC. The rearrangement joins TRBV6-6 to TRBJ1-2; 7 nucleotides line up with TRBD1. The CDR3 consists of 17 residues. The germline CDR1 and CDR2 sequences are MNHNY and SVGAGI (reference sequence). The ends lost 5 bases at V and 5 bases at J; junction bases unmatched: 17.

This chain links TRBV11-2 with TRBJ2-3, with 10 bases lining up with TRBD2. The CDR3 contains 15 residues. Trimming took 1 base from V and 4 from J; bases not matched to a gene: 2. Germline V CDR1 and CDR2: SGHAT, FQNNGV. The CDR3 nucleotides read TGTGCCAGCAGCTTAGGCCTAGCGGGAGCAGATACGCAGTATTTT. The encoded protein is CASSLGLAGADTQYF.

This chain joins TRBV18 and TRBJ1-1, with D hard to call. Germline CDR1 KGHSH, CDR2 LQKENI. Deletions cut 0 bases from V and 7 bases from J, with 12 bases between. The CDR3 spans 14 residues. The CDR3 DNA follows: TGTGCCAGCTCACCACCAGGGAGGCTGGGTGAAGCTTTCTTT. Translated: CASSPPGRLGEAFF.

This rearrangement joins TRBV6-5 to TRBJ2-2; D is perhaps TRBD2 (6 bases). CDR1 is MNHEY, CDR2 SVGAGI, per germline. The CDR3 totals 14 residues. Trimming cost V 8 bases and J 7 bases, with 17 bases left between them. This chain's CDR3 is CASALALRNGELFF. DNA of the CDR3: TGTGCCAGCGCCCTAGCGCTTAGGAACGGGGAGCTGTTTTTT.

J is TRBJ2-5 and V is TRBV5-1; weak D call: TRBD2 (6 bases). Germline lookup yields CDR1 SGHRS and CDR2 YFSETQ. The CDR3 is 14 amino acids. V was trimmed by 4 bases and J by 4 bases, leaving 14 bases between them. The CDR3 loop reads CASSLGRQGETQYF. The CDR3 bases are TGCGCCAGCAGCCTTGGGAGGCAGGGAGAGACCCAGTACTTC.

V gene TRBV11-2 combines with J gene TRBJ2-7; TRBD2 might be the D (6 bases). Trimming cost V 5 bases and J 0 bases, with 20 bases left between them. CDR1 SGHAT and CDR2 FQNNGV come from the germline V gene. This CDR3 comprises 17 residues. Here the CDR3 DNA reads TGTGCCAGCAGCCCCACCCCAGCTAGCGCGAGCTCCTACGAGCAGTACTTC. As protein: CASSPTPASASSYEQYF.

The V and J genes are TRBV7-9 and TRBJ2-7; 7 bases line up with TRBD2. Germline V lookup: CDR1 SEHNR, CDR2 FQNEAQ (reference sequence). The CDR3 spans 12 residues. After removal of 5 bases from V and 7 bases from J, the junction contained 5 bases not matched to a gene. CDR3 in amino acids: CASSGSGPEQYF. CDR3 coding DNA: TGTGCCAGCAGCGGTAGCGGGCCAGAGCAGTACTTC.

The chain links TRBV7-2 to TRBJ2-3; D is undetermined. The V end lost 2 bases, the J end lost 1 base, and 13 bases lay between the germline ends. Looked up from germline, CDR1 is SGHTA and CDR2 is FQGNSA. CDR3 length: 16 amino acids. The CDR3 DNA is TGTGCCAGCAGCTTATTAATGAAAAGAGGCACAGATACGCAGTATTTT. Encoded protein: CASSLLMKRGTDTQYF.

This chain links TRBV6-4 with TRBJ2-7; 7 nucleotides align to TRBD2. The V gene end was trimmed by 3 bases and the J gene end by 4 bases; junction bases not matched to a gene: 6. The CDR3 consists of 14 residues. The germline V gene has CDR1 MRHNA and CDR2 SNTAGT. In nucleotides, the CDR3 is TGTGCCAGCAGTGAGGAGGGAGGGCCGTACGAGCAGTACTTC. Translated: CASSEEGGPYEQYF.